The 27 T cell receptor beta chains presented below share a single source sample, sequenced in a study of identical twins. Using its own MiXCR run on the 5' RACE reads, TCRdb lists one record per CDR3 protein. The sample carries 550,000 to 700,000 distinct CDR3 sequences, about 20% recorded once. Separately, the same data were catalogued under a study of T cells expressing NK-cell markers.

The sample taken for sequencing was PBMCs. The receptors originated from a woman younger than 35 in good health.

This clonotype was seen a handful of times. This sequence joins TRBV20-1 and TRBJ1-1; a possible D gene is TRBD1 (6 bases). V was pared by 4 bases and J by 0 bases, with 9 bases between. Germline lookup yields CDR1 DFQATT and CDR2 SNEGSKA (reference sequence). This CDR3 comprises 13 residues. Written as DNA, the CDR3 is TGCAGTGCTACCGACAGGTTGAACACTGAAGCTTTCTTT. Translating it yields CSATDRLNTEAFF.

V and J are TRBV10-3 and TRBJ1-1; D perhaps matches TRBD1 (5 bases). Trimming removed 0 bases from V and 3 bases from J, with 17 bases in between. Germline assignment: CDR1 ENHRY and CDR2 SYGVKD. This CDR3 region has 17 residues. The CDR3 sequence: CAISESAVGMGDTEAFF. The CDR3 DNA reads TGTGCCATCAGTGAGTCAGCGGTAGGGATGGGGGACACTGAAGCTTTCTTT.

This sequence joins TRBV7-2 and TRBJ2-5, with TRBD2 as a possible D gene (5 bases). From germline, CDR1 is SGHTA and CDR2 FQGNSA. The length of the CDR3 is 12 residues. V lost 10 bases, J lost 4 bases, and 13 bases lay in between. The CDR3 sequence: CAIRGQIETQYF. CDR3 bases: TGTGCCATTAGAGGGCAGATAGAGACCCAGTACTTC.

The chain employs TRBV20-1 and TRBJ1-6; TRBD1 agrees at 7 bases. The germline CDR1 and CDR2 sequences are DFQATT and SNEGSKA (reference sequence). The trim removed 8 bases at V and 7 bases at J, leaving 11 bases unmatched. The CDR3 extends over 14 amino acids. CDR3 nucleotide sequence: TGCAGTACGAGGGGACAGTTTGACAATTCACCCCTCCACTTT. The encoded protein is CSTRGQFDNSPLHF.

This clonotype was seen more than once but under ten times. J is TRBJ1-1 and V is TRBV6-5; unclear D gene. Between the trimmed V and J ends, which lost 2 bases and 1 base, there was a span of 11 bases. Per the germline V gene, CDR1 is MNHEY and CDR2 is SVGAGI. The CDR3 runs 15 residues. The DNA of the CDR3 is TGTGCCAGCAGTTACCCGGGTACGGGGAACACTGAAGCTTTCTTT. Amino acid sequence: CASSYPGTGNTEAFF.

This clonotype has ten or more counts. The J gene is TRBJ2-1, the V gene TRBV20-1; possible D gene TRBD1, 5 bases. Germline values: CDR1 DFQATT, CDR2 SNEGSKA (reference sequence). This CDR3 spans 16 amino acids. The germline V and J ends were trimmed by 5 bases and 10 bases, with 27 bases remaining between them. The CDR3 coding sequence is TGCAGTGCTGGGGCGCTGCTTTACCGGAAAGACGACGAGCAGTTCTTC. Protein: CSAGALLYRKDDEQFF.

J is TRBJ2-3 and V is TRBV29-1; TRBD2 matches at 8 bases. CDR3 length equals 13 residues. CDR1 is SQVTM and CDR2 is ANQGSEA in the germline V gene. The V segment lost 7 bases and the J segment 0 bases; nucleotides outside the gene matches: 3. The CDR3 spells CSAPGGSTDTQYF. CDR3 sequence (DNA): TGCAGCGCCCCGGGGGGGAGCACAGATACGCAGTATTTT.

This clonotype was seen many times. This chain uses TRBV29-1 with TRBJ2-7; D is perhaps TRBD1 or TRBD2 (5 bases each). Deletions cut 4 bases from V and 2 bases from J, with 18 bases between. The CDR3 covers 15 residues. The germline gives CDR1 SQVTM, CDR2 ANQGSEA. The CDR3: CSVANPVGVTYEQYF. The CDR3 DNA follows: TGCAGCGTTGCAAACCCGGTGGGGGTAACCTACGAGCAGTACTTC.

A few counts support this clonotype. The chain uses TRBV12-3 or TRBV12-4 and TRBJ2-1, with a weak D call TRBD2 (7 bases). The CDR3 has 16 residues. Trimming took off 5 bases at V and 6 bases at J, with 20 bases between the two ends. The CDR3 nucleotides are TGTGCCAGCAGTCCCCGGGGGGCTAGCGGAGCCAATGAGCAGTTCTTC. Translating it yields CASSPRGASGANEQFF.

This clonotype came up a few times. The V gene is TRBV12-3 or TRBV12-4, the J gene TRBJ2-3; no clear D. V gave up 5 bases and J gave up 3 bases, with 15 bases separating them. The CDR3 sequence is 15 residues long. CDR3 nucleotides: TGTGCCAGCAGTGGGTTTAACCGACCGACAGATACGCAGTATTTT. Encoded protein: CASSGFNRPTDTQYF.

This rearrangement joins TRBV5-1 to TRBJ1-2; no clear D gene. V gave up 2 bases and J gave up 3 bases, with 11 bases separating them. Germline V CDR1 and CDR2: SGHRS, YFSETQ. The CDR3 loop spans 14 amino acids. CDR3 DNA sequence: TGCGCCAGCAGCTTTGGGGAGGCACACTATGGCTACACCTTC. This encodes CASSFGEAHYGYTF.

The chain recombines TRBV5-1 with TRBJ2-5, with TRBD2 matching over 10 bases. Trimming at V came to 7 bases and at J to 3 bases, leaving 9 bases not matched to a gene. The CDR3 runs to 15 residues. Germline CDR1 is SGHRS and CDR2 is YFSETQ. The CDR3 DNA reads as TGCGCCAGCGGAACTGGGACTAGCGTGGAAGAGACCCAGTACTTC. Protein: CASGTGTSVEETQYF.

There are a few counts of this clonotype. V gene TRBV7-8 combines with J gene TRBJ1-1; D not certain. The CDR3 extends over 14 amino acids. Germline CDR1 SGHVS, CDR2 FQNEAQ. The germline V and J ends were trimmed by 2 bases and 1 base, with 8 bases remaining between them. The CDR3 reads CASSLLPSNTEAFF. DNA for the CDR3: TGTGCCAGCAGCTTACTCCCCTCGAACACTGAAGCTTTCTTT.

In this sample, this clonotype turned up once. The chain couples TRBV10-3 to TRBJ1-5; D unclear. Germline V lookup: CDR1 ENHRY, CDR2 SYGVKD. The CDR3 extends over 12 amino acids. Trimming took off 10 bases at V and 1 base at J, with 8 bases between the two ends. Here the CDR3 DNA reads TGTGCCACGGCGGCGAGCAATCAGCCCCAGCATTTT. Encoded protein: CATAASNQPQHF.

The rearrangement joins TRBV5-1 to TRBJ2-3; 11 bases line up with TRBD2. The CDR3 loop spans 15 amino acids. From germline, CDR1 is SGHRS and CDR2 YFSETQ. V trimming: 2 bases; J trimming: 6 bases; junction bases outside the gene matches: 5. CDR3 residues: CASSFVSGGADTQYF. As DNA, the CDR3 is TGCGCCAGCAGCTTCGTTAGCGGGGGGGCGGATACGCAGTATTTT.

The CDR3 DNA is TGTGCCAGCAGCTTAGCGAGCGGAGGTGAAAAACTGTTTTTT. Translation gives CASSLASGGEKLFF. V gene TRBV7-9 combines with J gene TRBJ1-4; D call uncertain. Germline loops: CDR1 SEHNR, CDR2 FQNEAQ (reference sequence). The CDR3 totals 14 residues. Trimming left V 0 bases short and J 7 bases short, with 9 bases between.

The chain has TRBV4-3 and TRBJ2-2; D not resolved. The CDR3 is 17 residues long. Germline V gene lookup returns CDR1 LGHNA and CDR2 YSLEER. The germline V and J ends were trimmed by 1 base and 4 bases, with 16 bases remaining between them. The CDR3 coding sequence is TGCGCCAGCAGCCAAGCCGTGCGTATTGGAACCACCGGGGAGCTGTTTTTT. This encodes CASSQAVRIGTTGELFF.

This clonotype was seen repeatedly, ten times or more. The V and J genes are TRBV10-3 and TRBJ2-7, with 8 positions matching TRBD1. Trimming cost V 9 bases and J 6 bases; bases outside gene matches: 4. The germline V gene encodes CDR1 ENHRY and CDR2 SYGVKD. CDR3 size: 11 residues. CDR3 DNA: TGTGCCATAAGACAGGGGAGCGAGCAGTACTTC. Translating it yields CAIRQGSEQYF.

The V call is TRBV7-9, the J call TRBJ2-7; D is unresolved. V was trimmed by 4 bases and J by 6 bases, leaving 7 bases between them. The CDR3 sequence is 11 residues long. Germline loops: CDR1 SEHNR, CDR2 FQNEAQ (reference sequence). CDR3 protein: CASSSTAEQYF. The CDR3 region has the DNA TGTGCCAGCAGCTCGACGGCCGAGCAGTACTTC.

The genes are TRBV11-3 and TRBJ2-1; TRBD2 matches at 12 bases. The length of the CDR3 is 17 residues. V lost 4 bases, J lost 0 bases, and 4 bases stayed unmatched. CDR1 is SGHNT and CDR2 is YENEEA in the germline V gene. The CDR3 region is CASSSGLAGYSYNEQFF. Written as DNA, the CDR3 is TGTGCCAGCAGCTCAGGACTAGCGGGGTACTCCTACAATGAGCAGTTCTTC.

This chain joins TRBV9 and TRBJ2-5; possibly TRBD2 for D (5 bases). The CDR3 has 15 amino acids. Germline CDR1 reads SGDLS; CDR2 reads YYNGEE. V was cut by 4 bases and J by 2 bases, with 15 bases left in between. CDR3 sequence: CASSLAIREQETQYF. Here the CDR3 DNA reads TGTGCCAGCAGCCTAGCTATTAGAGAACAAGAGACCCAGTACTTC. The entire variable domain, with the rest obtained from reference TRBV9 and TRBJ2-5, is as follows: DSGVTQTPKHLITATGQRVTLRCSPRSGDLSVYWYQQSLDQGLQFLIQYYNGEERAKGNILERFSAQQFPDLHSELNLSSLELGDSALYFCASSLAIREQETQYFGPGTRLLVL.

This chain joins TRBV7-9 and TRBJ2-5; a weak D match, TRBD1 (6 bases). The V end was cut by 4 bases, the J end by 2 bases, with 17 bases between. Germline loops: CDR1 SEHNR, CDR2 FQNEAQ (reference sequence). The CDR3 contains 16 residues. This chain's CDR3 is CASSSPYHREQETQYF. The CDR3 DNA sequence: TGTGCCAGCAGCTCCCCCTACCACAGGGAGCAAGAGACCCAGTACTTC.

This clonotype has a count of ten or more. The CDR3 is CASTVGGSSPLHF. The CDR3 DNA sequence: TGTGCCAGCACCGTGGGGGGCAGTTCACCCCTCCACTTT. This sequence joins TRBV12-3 or TRBV12-4 and TRBJ1-6, with a weak D call TRBD1 (6 bases). This CDR3 contains 13 residues. V lost 7 bases to trimming and J lost 9 bases, with 13 bases between them.

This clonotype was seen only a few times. Here the CDR3 reads CSVGLRSYEQYF. DNA of the CDR3: TGCAGCGTTGGATTGAGATCCTACGAGCAGTACTTC. This chain uses TRBV29-1 with TRBJ2-7; no firm D call. The CDR3 contains 12 residues. The germline CDR1 and CDR2 sequences are SQVTM and ANQGSEA. Trimming took off 4 bases at V and 1 base at J, with 8 bases between the two ends.

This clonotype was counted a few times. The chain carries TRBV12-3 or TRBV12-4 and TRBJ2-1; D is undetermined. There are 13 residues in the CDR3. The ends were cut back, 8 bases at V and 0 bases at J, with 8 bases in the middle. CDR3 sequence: CASAMTSYNEQFF. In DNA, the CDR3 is TGTGCCAGCGCCATGACCTCCTACAATGAGCAGTTCTTC.

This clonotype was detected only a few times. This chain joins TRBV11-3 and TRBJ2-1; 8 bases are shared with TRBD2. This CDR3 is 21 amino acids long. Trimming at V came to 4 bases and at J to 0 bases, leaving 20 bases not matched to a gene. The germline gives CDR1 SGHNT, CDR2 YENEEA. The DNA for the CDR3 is TGTGCCAGCAGCTCCCGTCGGCCTCCCAGCGGGAGTAGGGTCTCCTACAATGAGCAGTTCTTC. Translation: CASSSRRPPSGSRVSYNEQFF.

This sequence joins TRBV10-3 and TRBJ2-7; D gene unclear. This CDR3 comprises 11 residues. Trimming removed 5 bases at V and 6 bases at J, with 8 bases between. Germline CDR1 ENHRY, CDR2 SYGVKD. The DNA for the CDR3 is TGTGCCATCAGTACCCGAGCCGAGCAGTACTTC. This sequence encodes CAISTRAEQYF.